The clone carrying this TCR beta chain has more than one count but fewer than ten. The antigen is not known. This entry belongs to a study of beta chain features in type 1 diabetes. Study conclusions and caveats: TCRB CDR3s were moderately but significantly shorter in Type 1 diabetes patients in all four CD4+ subsets.

The authors reverse transcribed all of the isolated RNA, so sequencing captured expressed TCRB transcripts. The method was immunoSEQ multiplex PCR; TCRdb's version includes in-frame clones alone and lacks a portion of them. The table shows around 44,000 clones, with roughly 68% occurring only once. The germline V gene encodes CDR1 SGHRS and CDR2 YFSETQ. V shed 0 bases and J shed 4 bases, with 7 bases lying between them. The CDR3 spans 13 residues. The rearrangement uses TRBV5-1 and TRBJ2-5; D may be TRBD2 (6 bases). The source is a woman under 30 with type 1 diabetes. Sequenced input: Tregs from blood. CDR3 sequence: CASSLAGGETQYF. As DNA, the CDR3 is TGCGCCAGCAGCTTGGCCGGGGGAGAGACCCAGTACTTC. Looking up the rest from reference TRBV5-1 and TRBJ2-5 gives the full variable domain: KAGVTQTPRYLIKTRGQQVTLSCSPISGHRSVSWYQQTPGQGLQFLFEYFSETQRNKGNFPGRFSGRQFSNSRSEMNVSTLELGDSALYLCASSLAGGETQYFGPGTRLLVL.